This passage covers 3 T cell receptor beta chains from one sample sequenced in a study of regulatory T cells in long-lasting Graves disease. Researchers made TCR beta libraries by using iRepertoire HTBI primers and running Arm-PCR on CDR3 regions. TCRdb re-derived calls from the multiplex PCR reads in MiXCR, one entry per CDR3 protein. The sample lists 350,000 to 450,000 distinct CDR3 sequences; about 15% were seen once. The time point was: newly diagnosed GD, antithyroid drugs for less than 3 months. PBMCs provided the RNA from which the TCR library was made. The same data also contributed to another study, on T cells in Graves' hyperthyroidism and ophthalmopathy.

The sample was peripheral blood mononuclear cells (PBMCs), taken at new diagnosis, from a patient treated with antithyroid drugs. The receptors derive from a woman in her 30s with Graves disease.

There are a few counts of this clonotype. This could be a read error, since a much larger clone is one nucleotide away. The rearrangement joins TRBV6-5 to TRBJ1-1; D not resolved. This CDR3 has 16 amino acids. V was trimmed by 4 bases and J by 3 bases, leaving 18 bases between them. CDR1 is MNHEY, CDR2 SVGAGI, per germline. CDR3 in amino acids: CASSLYSATEDTEAFF. The CDR3 DNA follows: TGTGCCAGCAGTTTATACAGTGCCACGGAGGACACTGAAGCTTTCTTT.

This clonotype was recorded many times. This chain uses TRBV28 with TRBJ2-1, with TRBD2 identical over 12 bases. Per the germline V gene, CDR1 is MDHEN and CDR2 is SYDVKM. The trim removed 2 bases at V and 9 bases at J, leaving 11 bases unmatched. The CDR3 is made up of 17 amino acids. The CDR3, as DNA: TGTGCCAGCAGTTTACTAACCCGACTAGCGGGAGAAGGTGAGCAGTTCTTC. Translating it yields CASSLLTRLAGEGEQFF.

This rearrangement joins TRBV6-2 or TRBV6-3 to TRBJ2-3; D unresolved. Germline V gene sequence: CDR1 MNHEY, CDR2 SVGEGT. The CDR3 loop spans 17 amino acids. Deletions cut 6 bases from V and 0 bases from J, with 19 bases between. The DNA for the CDR3 is TGTGCCAGCAGCCCGTCCGGGCGGACCCGTAGCACAGATACGCAGTATTTT. As protein: CASSPSGRTRSTDTQYF.